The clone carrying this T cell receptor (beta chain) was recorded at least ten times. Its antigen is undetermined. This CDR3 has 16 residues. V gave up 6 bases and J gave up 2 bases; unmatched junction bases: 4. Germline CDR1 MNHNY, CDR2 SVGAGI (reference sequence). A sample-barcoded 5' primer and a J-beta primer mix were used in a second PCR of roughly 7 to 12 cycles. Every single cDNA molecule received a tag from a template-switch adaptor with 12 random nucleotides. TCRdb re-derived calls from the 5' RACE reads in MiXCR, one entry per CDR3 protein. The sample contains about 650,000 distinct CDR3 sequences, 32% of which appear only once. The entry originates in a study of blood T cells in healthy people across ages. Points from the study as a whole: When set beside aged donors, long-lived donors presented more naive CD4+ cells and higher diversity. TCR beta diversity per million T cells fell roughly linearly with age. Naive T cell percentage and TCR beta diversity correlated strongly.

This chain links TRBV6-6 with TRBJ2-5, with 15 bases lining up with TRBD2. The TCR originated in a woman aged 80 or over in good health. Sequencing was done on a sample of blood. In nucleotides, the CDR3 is TGTGCCAGCAGGGGGACTAGCGGGGGGCAACAAGAGACCCAGTACTTC. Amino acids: CASRGTSGGQQETQYF.